This is a list of T cell receptor beta chains from one sample in a study of blood T cell repertoires in COVID-19. TCRdb's copy holds only in-frame clones and misses some; the assay was immunoSEQ multiplex PCR. The sample records 320,000 or so clones, about 90% being singletons. The material sequenced was PBMCs or T cells enriched from blood (not recorded which). These receptors came from a woman aged 30 to 39 who had recovered from COVID-19. CDR3s include the opening cysteine and the closing phenylalanine or tryptophan. Each record gives: clone size, D gene, V gene, J gene, CDR3 DNA, CDR3 protein. A D gene is named only where the DNA matches it firmly. Not every row has a clone size; where given, it reads once, few, many or a size class.

>-|-|TRBV28|TRBJ1-5
TGTGCCAGCACCCTCGGGGGTCAGCCCCAGCATTTT
CASTLGGQPQHF
>once|TRBD1|TRBV9|TRBJ2-5
TGTGCCAGCAGCGTCGGACAGGGGGCGCGGGAGACCCAGTACTTC
CASSVGQGARETQYF
>-|TRBD1|TRBV27|TRBJ1-5
TGTGCCAGCAGCGACAGGGGGCCAATCGAGCCCCAGCATTTT
CASSDRGPIEPQHF
>-|-|TRBV27|TRBJ2-3
TGTGCCAGCAGTTGGGGGCGGGGGATCACAGATACGCAGTATTTT
CASSWGRGITDTQYF
>-|-|TRBV20-1|TRBJ1-2
TGCAGTGCTAGTAGCATCCTCTATGGCTACACCTTC
CSASSILYGYTF
>few|-|TRBV24-1|TRBJ2-3
TGTGCCACCAGTGATTTGGGTCGGGGGGCCACAGATACGCAGTATTTT
CATSDLGRGATDTQYF
>-|TRBD2|TRBV19|TRBJ2-3
TGTGCCAGTAGTATCTGGGGCGGGGGGTCCACAGATACGCAGTATTTT
CASSIWGGGSTDTQYF
>-|-|TRBV13|TRBJ1-3
TGTGCCAGCAGCTTGGGCCCGTCTGGAAACACCATATATTTT
CASSLGPSGNTIYF
>-|TRBD2|TRBV10-3|TRBJ2-6
TGTGCCATCAGTGACGGGAGGGCTGGGGCCAACGTCCTGACTTTC
CAISDGRAGANVLTF
>-|TRBD1|TRBV10-3|TRBJ1-1
TGTGCCATCAGTGCTGGACAGGCGAACACTGAAGCTTTCTTT
CAISAGQANTEAFF
>once|-|TRBV3-1/TRBV3-2|TRBJ2-3
TGTGCCAGCAGCCAATGGCTAGCTACGGATACGCAGTATTTT
CASSQWLATDTQYF
>few|TRBD2|TRBV6-2/TRBV6-3|TRBJ2-2
TGTGCCAGCAGTTACTCTATAGCGGGGGGGCTCGGCACCGGGGAGCTGTTTTTT
CASSYSIAGGLGTGELFF
>-|TRBD1|TRBV18|TRBJ2-1
TGTGCCAGCTCGCGGACAGGGGCCTACAATGAGCAGTTCTTC
CASSRTGAYNEQFF
>-|-|TRBV2|TRBJ1-2
TGTGCCAGTGGAGCGAACAATAACTATGGCTACACCTTC
CASGANNNYGYTF
>-|TRBD2|TRBV6-5|TRBJ2-1
TGTGCCAGCAGGCGGGACTACGTAATGTTCTTC
CASRRDYVMFF
>-|-|TRBV5-1|TRBJ1-6
TGCGCCAGCAGTACCGGTTATAATTCACCCCTCCACTTT
CASSTGYNSPLHF
>-|-|TRBV11-2|TRBJ2-6
TGTGCCAGCAGCTTGGCGGGGAGCGGGGCCAACGTCCTGACTTTC
CASSLAGSGANVLTF
>-|-|TRBV9|TRBJ1-2
TGTGCCAGCAGCGCGGGGGGGAGTTTAGAGTATGGCTACACCTTC
CASSAGGSLEYGYTF
>-|TRBD2|TRBV7-9|TRBJ2-3
TGTGCCAGCAGCCTGGGACTAGCGGGGGGCACAGATACGCAGTATTTT
CASSLGLAGGTDTQYF
>once|TRBD2|TRBV7-2|TRBJ2-3
TGTGCCAGCAGCTTCCCCGGGCTAGCGGGGGTCACAGATACGCAGTATTTT
CASSFPGLAGVTDTQYF
>-|-|TRBV19|TRBJ1-4
TGTGCCAGTACCCCCGGGACTCTAAATGAAAAACTGTTTTTT
CASTPGTLNEKLFF
>-|TRBD1|TRBV9|TRBJ1-1
TGTGCCAGCAGACTAGACCGAACTCCTGGAGAAAGGCGGACAGGGGGCACTGAAGCTTTCTTT
CASRLDRTPGERRTGGTEAFF
>-|TRBD1|TRBV19|TRBJ1-5
TGTGCCAGCCAGGACAGGGCGTTCCAGCCCCAGCATTTT
CASQDRAFQPQHF
>-|TRBD1|TRBV13|TRBJ1-2
TGTGCCAGCAGCTTAGGCCTTAGAGGGGGCGGTGGCTACACCTTC
CASSLGLRGGGGYTF
>-|-|TRBV12-5|TRBJ2-1
TGTGCTAGTGCCACTAGTGTCCACAATGAGCAGTTCTTC
CASATSVHNEQFF
>-|-|TRBV7-5|TRBJ2-7
TGTGTCAGATGGGGACAGGGTCTCGTCCGCGAGCAGTACTTC
CVRWGQGLVREQYF
>-|TRBD2|TRBV27|TRBJ2-1
TGTGCCAGCAGTGGGACCGGGACTAGCAATAGCGATGAGCAGTTCTTC
CASSGTGTSNSDEQFF
>-|-|TRBV7-7|TRBJ2-5
TGTGCCAGCAGTCCCAATGAGCAAGAGACCCAGTACTTC
CASSPNEQETQYF
>-|-|TRBV2|TRBJ2-7
TGTGCCAACGGACTACCCTACGAGCAGTACTTC
CANGLPYEQYF
>-|-|TRBV18|TRBJ2-1
TGTGCCAGCTCACTCGACTTGCCCCACGGGGACAATGAGCAGTTCTTC
CASSLDLPHGDNEQFF
>-|TRBD1|TRBV23-1|TRBJ1-5
TGCGCCAGCAGACGGACAGGGACGGGGTTGGGCAATCAGCCCCAGCATTTT
CASRRTGTGLGNQPQHF
>-|-|TRBV6-2/TRBV6-3|TRBJ2-7
TGTGCCAGCACCCCGTCGGGGGGCCCCTACGAGCAGTACTTC
CASTPSGGPYEQYF
>once|-|TRBV7-9|TRBJ1-6
TGTGCCAGCAGCCGAGCCGGGTCAGAAAATTCACCCCTCCACTTT
CASSRAGSENSPLHF
>-|TRBD2|TRBV5-1|TRBJ2-1
TGCGCCAGCAGCCACCCCTTAGCGGGGGGACATAATGAGCAGTTCTTC
CASSHPLAGGHNEQFF
>once|TRBD1|TRBV28|TRBJ1-5
TGTGCCAGCAGAGACAGGGGCGGTCAGCCCCAGCATTTT
CASRDRGGQPQHF
>-|TRBD1|TRBV2|TRBJ1-1
TGTGCCAGCAGTTTGACAGGGATGACTGAAGCTTTCTTT
CASSLTGMTEAFF
>-|-|TRBV19|TRBJ1-5
TGTGCCAGTAGTGCAGACAGGAGCAATCAGCCCCAGCATTTT
CASSADRSNQPQHF
>-|-|TRBV7-4|TRBJ1-5
TGTGCCAGCAGTTACGAGGGGCAGGGGCCCGATAGCAATCAGCCCCAGCATTTT
CASSYEGQGPDSNQPQHF
>-|TRBD2|TRBV3-1/TRBV3-2|TRBJ2-3
TGTGCCAGCAGCCAATATATCACTAGCGGGGTTGGGACAGATACGCAGTATTTT
CASSQYITSGVGTDTQYF
>-|TRBD2|TRBV7-6|TRBJ2-3
TGTGCCAGCAGCTTAGGAATCGGGGCGGGGGGGCCCACAGATACGCAGTATTTT
CASSLGIGAGGPTDTQYF
>-|TRBD2|TRBV3-1/TRBV3-2|TRBJ2-2
TGTGCCAGCAGCCAAGAACCAGGAGCGGGGCCCCACGGGGAGCTGTTTTTT
CASSQEPGAGPHGELFF
>-|TRBD2|TRBV9|TRBJ2-1
TGTGCCAGCAGCGTCCTACCAGGTGGACTAGAGTACAATGAGCAGTTCTTC
CASSVLPGGLEYNEQFF
>once|TRBD1|TRBV7-8|TRBJ2-7
TGTGCCAGCAGCTTCGGGACAGGGGGCTCCTACGAGCAGTACTTC
CASSFGTGGSYEQYF
>once|-|TRBV30|TRBJ2-7
TGTGCCTGGAGTGTACCTGAGACGGGAACTTACGAGCAGTACTTC
CAWSVPETGTYEQYF
>-|-|TRBV27|TRBJ1-2
TGTGCCAGCAGTTTAGGGAAGGGAGCTAACTATGGCTACACCTTC
CASSLGKGANYGYTF
>-|-|TRBV27|TRBJ1-6
TGTGCCAGCAGTTTTTCCGGTAATTCACCCCTCCACTTT
CASSFSGNSPLHF
>-|TRBD2|TRBV27|TRBJ2-7
TGTGCCAGCAGTTCCCCCGCGGGGGTTCGGGAGCAGTACTTC
CASSSPAGVREQYF
>-|-|TRBV9|TRBJ1-6
TGTGCCAGCAGCACCGATTACAGGGTTAATTCACCCCTCCACTTT
CASSTDYRVNSPLHF
>once|-|TRBV4-2|TRBJ2-7
TGTGCCAGCAGCCGATCAACCGGGACACTTGGGGGCGAGCAGTACTTC
CASSRSTGTLGGEQYF
>-|TRBD2|TRBV4-2|TRBJ2-1
TGTGCCAGCAGCCCCCCTAGCGGGGGGCTATACAATGAGCAGTTCTTC
CASSPPSGGLYNEQFF
>-|-|TRBV28|TRBJ2-7
TGTGCCAGCACGAGGATAATGATTTGGGCGGGTGAATTC
CASTRIMIWAGEF
>-|-|TRBV5-6|TRBJ2-7
TGTGCCAGCAGCTTGGCTGGGGGGACCTCCTACGAGCAGTACTTC
CASSLAGGTSYEQYF
>-|-|TRBV7-2|TRBJ2-7
TGTGCCAGCAGCTTAGAAACAGGGATCCACGAGCAGTACTTC
CASSLETGIHEQYF
>few|-|TRBV25-1|TRBJ1-5
TGTGCCAGCTCCGACAGTTTTAGCAATCAGCCCCAGCATTTT
CASSDSFSNQPQHF
>once|-|TRBV28|TRBJ1-2
TGTGCCAGCAGTGATTCTAAACAGGCCTCCTATGGCTACACCTTC
CASSDSKQASYGYTF
>-|-|TRBV28|TRBJ1-1
TGTGCCAGCCGTAACAGGCTAAACACTGAAGCTTTCTTT
CASRNRLNTEAFF
>-|TRBD1|TRBV11-3|TRBJ1-1
TGTGCCAGCAGCCTAGGACAGGGGGAAGCTTTCTTT
CASSLGQGEAFF
>-|TRBD1|TRBV28|TRBJ1-2
TGTGCCAGCAGTTCGCCGGGACAGGGCTATGGCTACACCTTC
CASSSPGQGYGYTF
>-|-|TRBV12-3/TRBV12-4|TRBJ2-1
TGTGCCAGCAGTACCACAGGGTATGAGCAGTTCTTC
CASSTTGYEQFF
>once|TRBD1|TRBV5-1|TRBJ1-1
TGCGCCAGCAGGAGACAGGGGGCAGATACTGAAGCTTTCTTT
CASRRQGADTEAFF